This T cell receptor beta chain was found in a study of shared clonotypes between healthy human individuals. Germline V lookup: CDR1 KGHSH, CDR2 LQKENI. The length of the CDR3 is 13 residues. V lost 2 bases and J lost 4, with 9 bases in between. The table came from immunoSEQ multiplex PCR; TCRdb's copy has only in-frame clones and leaves some out. The sample has just over 2,000,000 clones; roughly 94% are singletons. The sample consisted of naive CD4+ T cells sorted from blood. Subset defined: CD45RA+ positively selected. The TCR comes from a man aged 18 to 29 in good health. This chain links TRBV18 with TRBJ2-7; D perhaps matches TRBD1 (5 bases). The CDR3 loop is CASSPGALYEQYF. The CDR3 coding sequence is TGTGCCAGCTCACCAGGGGCCTTATACGAGCAGTACTTC.